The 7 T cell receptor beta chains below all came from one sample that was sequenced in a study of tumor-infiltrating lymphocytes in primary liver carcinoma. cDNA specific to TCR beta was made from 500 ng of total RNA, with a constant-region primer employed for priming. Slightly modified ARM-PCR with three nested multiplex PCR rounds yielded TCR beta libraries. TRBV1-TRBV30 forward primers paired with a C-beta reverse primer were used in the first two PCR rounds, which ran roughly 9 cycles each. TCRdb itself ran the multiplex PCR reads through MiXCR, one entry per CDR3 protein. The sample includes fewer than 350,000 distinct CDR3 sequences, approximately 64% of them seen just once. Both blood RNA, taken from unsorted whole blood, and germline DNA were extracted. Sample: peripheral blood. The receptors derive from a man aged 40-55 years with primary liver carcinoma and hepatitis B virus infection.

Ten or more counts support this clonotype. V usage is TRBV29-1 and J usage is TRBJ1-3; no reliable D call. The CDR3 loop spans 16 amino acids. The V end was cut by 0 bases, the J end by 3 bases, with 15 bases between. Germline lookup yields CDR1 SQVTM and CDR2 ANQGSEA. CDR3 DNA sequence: TGCAGCGTTGAAGAACTTCCGGTAGATTTTGGAAACACCATATATTTT. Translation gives CSVEELPVDFGNTIYF.

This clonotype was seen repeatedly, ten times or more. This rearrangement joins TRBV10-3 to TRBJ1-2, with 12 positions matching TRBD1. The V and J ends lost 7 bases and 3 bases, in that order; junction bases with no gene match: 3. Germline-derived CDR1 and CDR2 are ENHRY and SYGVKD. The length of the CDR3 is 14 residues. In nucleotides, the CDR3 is TGTGCCATCAAGGGACAGGGGGCTTACTATGGCTACACCTTC. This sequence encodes CAIKGQGAYYGYTF.

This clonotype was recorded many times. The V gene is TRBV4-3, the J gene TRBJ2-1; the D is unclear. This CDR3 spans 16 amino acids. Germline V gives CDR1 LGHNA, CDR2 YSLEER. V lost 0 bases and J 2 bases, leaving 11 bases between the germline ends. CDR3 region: CASSQDGYSAYNEQFF. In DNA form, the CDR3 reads TGCGCCAGCAGCCAAGATGGCTACTCTGCCTACAATGAGCAGTTCTTC.

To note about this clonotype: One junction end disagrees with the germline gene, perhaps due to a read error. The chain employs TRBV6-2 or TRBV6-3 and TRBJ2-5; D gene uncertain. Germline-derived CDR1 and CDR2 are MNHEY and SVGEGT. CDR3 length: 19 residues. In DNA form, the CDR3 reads TGTGCCAGCAGCCTCCCCTCCTGGAGTGTTATATTAGGGCAAGAGACCCGGTACTTC. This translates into CASSLPSWSVILGQETRYF.

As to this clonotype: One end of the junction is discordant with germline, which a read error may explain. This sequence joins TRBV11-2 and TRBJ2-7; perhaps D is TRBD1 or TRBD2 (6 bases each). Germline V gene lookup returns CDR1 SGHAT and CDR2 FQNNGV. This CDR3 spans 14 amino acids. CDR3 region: CARSLGGSSYEQYF. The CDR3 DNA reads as TGTGCCAGAAGCTTAGGGGGGTCCTCCTACGAGCAGTACTTC.

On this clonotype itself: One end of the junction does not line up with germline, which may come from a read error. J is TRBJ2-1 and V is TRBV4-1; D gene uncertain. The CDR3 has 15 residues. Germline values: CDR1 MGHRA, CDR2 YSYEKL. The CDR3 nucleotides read TGCGCGAGCAGCCAAGATTCTATGGAGCTTTATGAGCAGTTCTTC. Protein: CASSQDSMELYEQFF.

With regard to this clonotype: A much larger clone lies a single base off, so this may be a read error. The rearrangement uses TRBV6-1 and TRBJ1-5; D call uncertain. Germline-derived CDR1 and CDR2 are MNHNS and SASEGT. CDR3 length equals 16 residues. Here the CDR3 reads CASSEGVGMGNRPQHF. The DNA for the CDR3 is TGTGCCAGCAGTGAAGGGGTGGGGATGGGCAATCGGCCCCAGCATTTT.